These 11 T cell receptor beta chains originate from one sample sequenced in a study of OX40 agonist ivuxolimab in advanced cancers. The assay was immunoSEQ multiplex PCR, and TCRdb's table has in-frame clones only and misses some. The table includes 35,000 to 50,000 clones, about nine tenths detected once. The starting material was CD4+ or CD8+ T cells sorted from blood, obtained in a trial of the OX40 agonist ivuxolimab. The receptors stem from an adult with an advanced solid tumor such as melanoma, head and neck, liver or kidney cancer.

The CDR3 spells CASSWTALGEKLFF. The DNA for the CDR3 is TGTGCCAGCAGTTGGACAGCTCTGGGTGAAAAACTGTTTTTT. The gene calls are TRBV6-1 and TRBJ1-4; TRBD1 is a possible D gene (6 bases). The V end was cut by 5 bases, the J end by 7 bases, with 14 bases between. Germline V CDR1 and CDR2: MNHNS, SASEGT. The CDR3 sequence is 14 residues long.

About this clone itself: The sample contains more than one DNA sequence encoding this CDR3. The rearrangement uses TRBV9 and TRBJ2-5; possibly TRBD2 for D (6 bases). The germline gives CDR1 SGDLS, CDR2 YYNGEE. V lost 3 bases and J lost 5, with 17 bases in between. This CDR3 is 15 amino acids long. CDR3 nucleotide sequence: TGTGCCAGCAGCGGGCGGGACCGCTCCCAGGAGACCCAGTACTTC. This codes for CASSGRDRSQETQYF.

This clone appeared a single time. The chain employs TRBV28 and TRBJ2-1; TRBD1 matches at 9 bases. The trim removed 3 bases at V and 7 bases at J, leaving 7 bases unmatched. Germline values: CDR1 MDHEN, CDR2 SYDVKM. This CDR3 contains 15 residues. The CDR3 coding sequence is TGTGCCAGCAGTTTGTGGGGACAGGGCTCAAATGAGCAGTTCTTC. This gives the protein CASSLWGQGSNEQFF. The variable domain in full, with the rest retrieved from reference TRBV28 and TRBJ2-1, is DVKVTQSSRYLVKRTGEKVFLECVQDMDHENMFWYRQDPGLGLRLIYFSYDVKMKEKGDIPEGYSVSREKKERFSLILESASTNQTSMYLCASSLWGQGSNEQFFGPGTRLTVL.

This chain joins TRBV2 and TRBJ2-7; D might be TRBD1 (5 bases). This CDR3 region has 16 residues. Trimming removed 1 base from V and 2 bases from J, with 15 bases in between. CDR1 and CDR2 (germline): SNHLY, FYNNEI. The CDR3 sequence: CASSEGIIAGTYEQYF. DNA of the CDR3: TGTGCCAGCAGTGAAGGCATCATAGCAGGGACCTACGAGCAGTACTTC.

J is TRBJ1-1 and V is TRBV5-5, with 8 bases matching TRBD1. The V gene end was trimmed by 4 bases and the J gene end by 4 bases; junction bases not matched to a gene: 9. Germline CDR1 SGHKS, CDR2 YYEKEE (reference sequence). CDR3 length: 15 residues. The CDR3 sequence is CASSPVQGEFTEAFF. DNA of the CDR3: TGTGCCAGCAGCCCGGTACAGGGGGAGTTCACTGAAGCTTTCTTT.

Here the CDR3 reads CSERTPSGPYNEQFF. The CDR3, as DNA: TGCAGCGAAAGGACTCCTAGCGGGCCATACAATGAGCAGTTCTTC. V and J are TRBV29-1 and TRBJ2-1, with TRBD2 identical over 8 bases. The junction had 12 bases not matched to a gene; V was cut back by 7 bases and J by 4 bases. The germline V gene encodes CDR1 SQVTM and CDR2 ANQGSEA. The CDR3 covers 15 residues.

This clone appeared a single time. The chain couples TRBV2 to TRBJ2-4; D gene ambiguous. The V end lost 1 base, the J end lost 0 bases, and 19 bases lay between the germline ends. The CDR3 is made up of 19 amino acids. Germline CDR1 SNHLY, CDR2 FYNNEI. The CDR3 protein is CASSEVAGTFLLAKNIQYF. CDR3 nucleotide sequence: TGTGCCAGCAGTGAAGTGGCAGGCACATTCTTACTAGCCAAAAACATTCAGTACTTC.

The chain is built from TRBV19 and TRBJ1-5; possible D gene TRBD1, 6 bases. The CDR3 is 13 residues long. Germline values: CDR1 LNHDA, CDR2 SQIVND (reference sequence). V was trimmed by 4 bases and J by 4 bases, leaving 8 bases between them. The DNA for the CDR3 is TGTGCCAGTAGTAACGGACAGAATCAGCCCCAGCATTTT. Translated, it gives CASSNGQNQPQHF.

V is TRBV19 and J is TRBJ2-1, with D uncertain. The CDR3 has 14 amino acids. Trimming removed 3 bases from V and 2 bases from J, with 8 bases in between. Germline V CDR1 and CDR2: LNHDA, SQIVND (reference sequence). The CDR3 nucleotides read TGTGCCAGTAGTATCGGGCCAACCTACAATGAGCAGTTCTTC. Translation: CASSIGPTYNEQFF.

This chain connects TRBV19 to TRBJ2-7, with TRBD1 matching over 11 bases. V lost 1 base to trimming and J lost 6 bases; unmatched junction nucleotides: 5. The CDR3 length is 15 residues. Germline lookup yields CDR1 LNHDA and CDR2 SQIVND (reference sequence). The CDR3 protein is CASSIVEGTGGEQYF. In DNA form, the CDR3 reads TGTGCCAGTAGTATAGTTGAGGGGACAGGGGGCGAGCAGTACTTC. The full variable domain, rest sourced from reference TRBV19 and TRBJ2-7, is DGGITQSPKYLFRKEGQNVTLSCEQNLNHDAMYWYRQDPGQGLRLIYYSQIVNDFQKGDIAEGYSVSREKKESFPLTVTSAQKNPTAFYLCASSIVEGTGGEQYFGPGTRLTVT.

V gene TRBV2 combines with J gene TRBJ2-1; 7 bases align to TRBD2. The CDR3 is 13 residues long. Germline V CDR1 and CDR2: SNHLY, FYNNEI. J gave up 5 bases and V 5 bases, and 3 bases lay outside the gene matches. The CDR3 reads CASSRLADNEQFF. DNA for the CDR3: TGTGCCAGCAGTCGTCTAGCGGACAATGAGCAGTTCTTC.